These T cell receptor beta chains were read from a single sample in a study of control samples from healthy donors and cancer patients. The table came from immunoSEQ multiplex PCR; TCRdb's copy has only in-frame clones and leaves some out. This table holds tens of thousands of clones, less than 95% found once. Sequenced material: PBMCs. The receptors were gathered from a man younger than 45 with colorectal cancer. The CDR3 runs from the conserved cysteine through the conserved F or W. The D gene is left open where the match is weak. Clone size is not always given. Where it is, it says once, few, many or a class for expanded clones.

size	length	D	J	V	DNA	CDR3
.	15	.	TRBJ1-4	TRBV5-6	TGTGCCAGCAGCTCGTTGACAGGCTCAAATGAAAAACTGTTTTTT	CASSSLTGSNEKLFF
.	18	TRBD1	TRBJ2-3	TRBV19	TGTGCCAGTAGTATCAGAAGGGACAGGGGGCGCGGGGATGGTACGCAGTATTTT	CASSIRRDRGRGDGTQYF
.	13	.	TRBJ2-3	TRBV29-1	TGCAGCGGGAGACGGGGACACACAGATACGCAGTATTTT	CSGRRGHTDTQYF
.	15	.	TRBJ2-2	TRBV3-1/TRBV3-2	TGTGCCAGCAGCCAGGGAGGTGGCGACACCGGGGAGCTGTTTTTT	CASSQGGGDTGELFF
.	14	TRBD1	TRBJ2-1	TRBV29-1	TGCAGCGTTCGGGACAGGCAGACCTACAATGAGCAGTTCTTC	CSVRDRQTYNEQFF
.	17	.	TRBJ2-5	TRBV9	TGTGCCAGCAGCGTAGACGGGGAATTGAGGGCTGGAGAGACCCAGTACTTC	CASSVDGELRAGETQYF
.	12	.	TRBJ1-1	TRBV2	TGTGCCAGCAGTGCCCAGGGCACTGAAGCTTTCTTT	CASSAQGTEAFF
.	15	TRBD1	TRBJ1-2	TRBV5-1	TGCGCCAGCAGCTTGGCCCTTACAGGGGGCGATGGCTACACCTTC	CASSLALTGGDGYTF
once	16	.	TRBJ2-1	TRBV7-2	TGTGCCAGCAGCTTAGCCTTGGCGGGCTCCTACAATGAGCAGTTCTTC	CASSLALAGSYNEQFF
.	16	TRBD1	TRBJ1-5	TRBV24-1	TGTGCCACCAGTGGTTCGACAGGGGTGGGGAATCAGCCCCAGCATTTT	CATSGSTGVGNQPQHF
.	13	.	TRBJ1-2	TRBV12-3/TRBV12-4	TGTGCCAGCAGTTTATACGCCGACTATGGCTACACCTTC	CASSLYADYGYTF
.	15	.	TRBJ1-5	TRBV2	TGTGCCAGCAGCGGAGACCAGGGGAACAATCAGCCCCAGCATTTT	CASSGDQGNNQPQHF
.	14	.	TRBJ1-1	TRBV5-1	TGCGCCAGCAGCTTGGGGGGGTGGGGCACTGAAGCTTTCTTT	CASSLGGWGTEAFF
.	13	.	TRBJ1-5	TRBV6-5	TGTGCCAGCAGGGGGGGGAGCAATCAGCCCCAGCATTTT	CASRGGSNQPQHF
once	15	.	TRBJ1-6	TRBV19	TGTGCCAGTAGTTCAGAGAGCTCCTATAATTCACCCCTCCACTTT	CASSSESSYNSPLHF
once	15	.	TRBJ1-1	TRBV4-3	TGCGCCAGCAGCCAAGATCGGGTACCAAACACTGAAGCTTTCTTT	CASSQDRVPNTEAFF
few	15	.	TRBJ2-3	TRBV2	TGTGCCAGCTTTACCGGGACACATAGCACAGATACGCAGTATTTT	CASFTGTHSTDTQYF
.	15	.	TRBJ2-6	TRBV3-1/TRBV3-2	TGTGCCAGCAGCCAAGACGCGTCTGGGGCCAACGTCCTGACTTTC	CASSQDASGANVLTF
.	12	.	TRBJ1-3	TRBV6-5	TGTGCCAGCAGTTACGGTGGCGACACCATATATTTT	CASSYGGDTIYF
.	14	.	TRBJ1-2	TRBV18	TGTGCCAGCGCAGATCTAGGGGCCGCACTTGGCTACACCTTC	CASADLGAALGYTF
.	15	TRBD2	TRBJ2-1	TRBV6-6	TGTGCCAGCAGTTACAAAGAAGCGGGGGGCCAAGTTACGTTCTTC	CASSYKEAGGQVTFF
.	15	.	TRBJ2-3	TRBV3-1/TRBV3-2	TGTGCCAGCAGCCTAGGACCTGACATTTCAGATACGCAGTATTTT	CASSLGPDISDTQYF
.	15	.	TRBJ1-2	TRBV6-2/TRBV6-3	TGTGCCAGCAGCGGTCCCGGGACCAATAACTATGGCTACACCTTC	CASSGPGTNNYGYTF
.	13	TRBD1	TRBJ1-5	TRBV24-1	TGTGCCACCCGTGACAGGGAGGATCAGCCCCAGCATTTT	CATRDREDQPQHF
once	16	.	TRBJ2-1	TRBV18	TGTGCCAGCTCACCACGGGGGGGCTCATCGTACAATGAGCAGTTCTTC	CASSPRGGSSYNEQFF
once	18	TRBD2	TRBJ2-1	TRBV7-8	TGTGCCAGCAGCCCCCGGACTAGCGGGGGGGCCAACTACAATGAGCAGTTCTTC	CASSPRTSGGANYNEQFF
.	17	.	TRBJ1-6	TRBV12-5	TGTGCTAGTGGTTTGGCCCGGTCCCGACAGGCTGTTTCACCCCTCCACTTT	CASGLARSRQAVSPLHF
.	19	TRBD1	TRBJ2-2	TRBV6-2/TRBV6-3	TGTGCCAGCAGTTACCCGGGACAGGGGCCCCCGGGAGTCACCGGGGAGCTGTTTTTT	CASSYPGQGPPGVTGELFF
.	16	TRBD2	TRBJ2-3	TRBV5-6	TGTGCCAGCAGCTTTTTACTAGCGGCTAGCACAGATACGCAGTATTTT	CASSFLLAASTDTQYF
once	18	.	TRBJ1-1	TRBV7-2	TGTGCCAGCAGCCTGAAACAGGGACTTCGGGGTCAGAACACTGAAGCTTTCTTT	CASSLKQGLRGQNTEAFF
.	14	.	TRBJ1-2	TRBV5-5	TGTGCCAGCAGCTTGGCGGCCACTAACTATGGCTACACCTTC	CASSLAATNYGYTF
.	14	TRBD1	TRBJ2-4	TRBV2	TGTGCCAGCAGGGACAGGGGGCGTGAGGGCATTCAGTACTTC	CASRDRGREGIQYF
.	22	TRBD1	TRBJ2-4	TRBV5-1	TGCGCCAGCAACCTAGGGGGCACTTATGGGCGTTCGGTAAGTAGCGCCAAAAACATTCAGTACTTC	CASNLGGTYGRSVSSAKNIQYF
.	15	.	TRBJ1-1	TRBV6-5	TGTGCCAGCAGATTAAGTAACACCAGGAGCACTGAAGCTTTCTTT	CASRLSNTRSTEAFF
.	12	.	TRBJ2-7	TRBV12-3/TRBV12-4	TGTGCCAGCAGTTTAATCCAGTCCGAGCAGTACTTC	CASSLIQSEQYF
.	14	TRBD1	TRBJ1-2	TRBV2	TGTGCCAGCATGAGGGACAGGGGACTTAGTGGCTACACCTTC	CASMRDRGLSGYTF
.	15	.	TRBJ1-4	TRBV5-4	TGTGCCAGCAGCTTGCGGACAACAACTAATGAAAAACTGTTTTTT	CASSLRTTTNEKLFF
once	15	.	TRBJ1-2	TRBV5-6	TGTGCCAGCAGCCCCGGACGGCGAGCTAACTATGGCTACACCTTC	CASSPGRRANYGYTF
.	14	TRBD1	TRBJ1-6	TRBV18	TGTGCCAGCTCCCGGACAGGGTCGGATTCACCCCTCCACTTT	CASSRTGSDSPLHF
.	15	TRBD1	TRBJ1-2	TRBV9	TGTGCCAGCAGCCCGGTGGGACAGGGAAACTATGGCTACACCTTC	CASSPVGQGNYGYTF
once	13	TRBD1	TRBJ1-1	TRBV19	TGTGCCAGTAGGGGACAGGGAGACACTGAAGCTTTCTTT	CASRGQGDTEAFF
.	15	.	TRBJ1-1	TRBV10-1	TGCGCCAGCAGTGAAAGGGGGGGATGGATCGGTGAAGCTTTCTTT	CASSERGGWIGEAFF
.	16	.	TRBJ2-2	TRBV19	TGTGCCAGTAGTAGCTGGACAGCCGCCGACGCCGGGGAGCTGTTTTTT	CASSSWTAADAGELFF
.	14	TRBD1	TRBJ1-5	TRBV18	TGTGCCAGCTCACCTCAGGGGGTGCGTCAGCCCCAGCATTTT	CASSPQGVRQPQHF
.	15	.	TRBJ2-7	TRBV11-3	TGTGCCAGCAGTCCCGGAGGCCCAGGGACCTACGAGCAGTACTTC	CASSPGGPGTYEQYF
.	16	.	TRBJ2-1	TRBV5-1	TGCGCCAGCAGCCCACTTAATGGGGGTTTATACAATGAGCAGTTCTTC	CASSPLNGGLYNEQFF
.	13	.	TRBJ2-7	TRBV9	TGTGCCAGCAGCCCAGGGTCCTCCTACGAGCAGTACTTC	CASSPGSSYEQYF
.	16	.	TRBJ1-1	TRBV5-4	TGTGCCAGCAGCCAGACGGTAGGGTTAGGTGGCACTGAAGCTTTCTTT	CASSQTVGLGGTEAFF
.	13	.	TRBJ1-2	TRBV6-6	TGTGCCAGCAGCCTACAGGCAGACTATGGCTACACCTTC	CASSLQADYGYTF
.	15	.	TRBJ2-1	TRBV5-1	TGCGCCAGCAGCTTGGTTGTGAGACACACCAATGAGCAGTTCTTC	CASSLVVRHTNEQFF
.	17	TRBD2	TRBJ2-3	TRBV7-2	TGTGCCAGCAGCTCACTCTGGACTAGCGGGGGAACAGATACGCAGTATTTT	CASSSLWTSGGTDTQYF
.	14	TRBD1	TRBJ1-2	TRBV4-1	TGCGCCAGCAGCCCTGGGGACAGGGCGGATGGCTACACCTTC	CASSPGDRADGYTF
once	16	TRBD1	TRBJ2-4	TRBV4-3	TGCGCCAGCAGCCAAGACTGGGACAGGGATGAGGACATTCAGTACTTC	CASSQDWDRDEDIQYF
.	14	.	TRBJ2-7	TRBV27	TGTGCCAGCAGTTTACTTGGGACGGCCAGGGAGCAGTACTTC	CASSLLGTAREQYF
.	13	.	TRBJ1-1	TRBV27	TGTGCCAGCAGTTTAGGGGGTATTACTGAAGCTTTCTTT	CASSLGGITEAFF
.	16	.	TRBJ1-4	TRBV5-6	TGTGCCAGCAGCCCCGGGCCGCGTACAACTAATGAAAAACTGTTTTTT	CASSPGPRTTNEKLFF
once	12	.	TRBJ2-5	TRBV6-2/TRBV6-3	TGTGCCAGCAGTTACTCCCCGCAGACCCAGTACTTC	CASSYSPQTQYF